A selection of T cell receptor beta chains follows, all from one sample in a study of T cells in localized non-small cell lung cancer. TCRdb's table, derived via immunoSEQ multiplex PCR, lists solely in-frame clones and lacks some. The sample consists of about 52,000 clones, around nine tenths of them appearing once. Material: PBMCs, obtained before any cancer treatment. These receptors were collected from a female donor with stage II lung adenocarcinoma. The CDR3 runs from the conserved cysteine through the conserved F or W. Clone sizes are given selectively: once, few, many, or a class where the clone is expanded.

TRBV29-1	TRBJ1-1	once	CSAQGGNVGPEAFF
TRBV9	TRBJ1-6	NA	CASSAGRAGPYNSPLHF
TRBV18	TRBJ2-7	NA	CASSPPAGTYEQYF
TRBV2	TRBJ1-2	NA	CASSSDIGGYGYTF
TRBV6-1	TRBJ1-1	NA	CASSSRTDLNTEAFF
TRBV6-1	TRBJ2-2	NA	CASREAGTGPSGELFF
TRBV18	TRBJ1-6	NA	CASSPRGQSHSPLHF
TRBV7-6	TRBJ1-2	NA	CASSPGTETYTF
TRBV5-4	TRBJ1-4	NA	CASSLEGGRFPSEKLFF
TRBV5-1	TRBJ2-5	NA	CASSPAGTGGETQYF
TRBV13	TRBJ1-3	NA	CASSSDRGHSGNTIYF
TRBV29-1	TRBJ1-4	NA	CSVARANEKLFF
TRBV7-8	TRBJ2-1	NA	CASSQTSGGHNEQFF
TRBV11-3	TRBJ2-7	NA	CASSSAGKPYEQYF
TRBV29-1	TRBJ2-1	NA	CSVVGTGWHEQFF